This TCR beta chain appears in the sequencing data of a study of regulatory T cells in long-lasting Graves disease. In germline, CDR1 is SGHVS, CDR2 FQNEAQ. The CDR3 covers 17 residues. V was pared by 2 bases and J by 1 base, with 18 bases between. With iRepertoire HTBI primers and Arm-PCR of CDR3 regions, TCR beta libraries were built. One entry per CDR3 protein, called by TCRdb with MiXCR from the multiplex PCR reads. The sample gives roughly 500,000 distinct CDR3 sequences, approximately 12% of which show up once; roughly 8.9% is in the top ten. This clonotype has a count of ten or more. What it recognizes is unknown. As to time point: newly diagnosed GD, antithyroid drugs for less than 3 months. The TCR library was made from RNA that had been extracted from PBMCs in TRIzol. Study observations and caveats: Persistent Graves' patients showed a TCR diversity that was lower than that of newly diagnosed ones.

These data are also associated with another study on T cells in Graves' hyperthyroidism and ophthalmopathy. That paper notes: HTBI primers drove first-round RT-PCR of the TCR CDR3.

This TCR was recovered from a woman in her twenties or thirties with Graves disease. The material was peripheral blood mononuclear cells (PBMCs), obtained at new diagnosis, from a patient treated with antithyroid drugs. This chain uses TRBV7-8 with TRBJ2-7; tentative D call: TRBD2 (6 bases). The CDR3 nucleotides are TGTGCCAGCAGCTTAAATAGGGTCGGGGGAAGATCCTACGAGCAGTACTTC. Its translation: CASSLNRVGGRSYEQYF.